The clone carrying this TCR beta chain was observed once. The antigen is unknown. With 60 Vbeta and 13 Jbeta primers, the PCR was carried out. Assay used: immunoSEQ multiplex PCR; TCRdb lists only in-frame clones, some missing. The sample records 120,000 to 150,000 clones, roughly 80% being singletons. The sample belongs to a study of cytomegalovirus exposure and HLA in healthy donors. The study, taken as a whole, reports: An analysis that was carried out later associated fewer than 20,000 TCR beta sequences with HLA alleles at 0.05 false discovery rate. As was reported, the classifier diagnosed cytomegalovirus status with high specificity and sensitivity.

Germline CDR1 is MNHEY and CDR2 is SMNVEV (reference sequence). The trim removed 6 bases at V and 5 bases at J, leaving 10 bases unmatched. This CDR3 region has 15 residues. This chain connects TRBV27 to TRBJ1-1; 9 bases map to TRBD1. This TCR was recovered from a woman aged 40 to 55 in good health and CMV-seronegative. What was sequenced was PBMCs. The CDR3 spells CASSSRTGVWTEAFF. CDR3 bases: TGTGCCAGCAGCAGTAGGACAGGGGTTTGGACTGAAGCTTTCTTT.